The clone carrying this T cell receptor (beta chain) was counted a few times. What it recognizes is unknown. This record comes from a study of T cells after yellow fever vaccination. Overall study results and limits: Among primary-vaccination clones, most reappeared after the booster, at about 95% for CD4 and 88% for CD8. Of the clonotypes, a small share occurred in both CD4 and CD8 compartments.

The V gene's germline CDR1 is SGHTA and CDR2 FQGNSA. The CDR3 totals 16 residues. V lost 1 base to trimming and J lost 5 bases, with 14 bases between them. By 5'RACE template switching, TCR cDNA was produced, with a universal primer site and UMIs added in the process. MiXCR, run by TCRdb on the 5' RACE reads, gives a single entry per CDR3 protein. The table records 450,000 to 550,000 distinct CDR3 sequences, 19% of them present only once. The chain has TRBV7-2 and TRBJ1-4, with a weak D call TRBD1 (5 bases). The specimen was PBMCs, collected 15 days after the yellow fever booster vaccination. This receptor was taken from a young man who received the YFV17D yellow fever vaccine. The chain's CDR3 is CASSLGPLGTNEKLFF. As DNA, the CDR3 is TGTGCCAGCAGCTTAGGGCCGTTGGGGACCAATGAAAAACTGTTTTTT.